The 21 T cell receptor beta chains in this list originate from one sample, sequenced in a study of control samples from healthy donors and cancer patients. Sequencing was performed with immunoSEQ multiplex PCR; in TCRdb, only in-frame clones are kept and a portion is missing. The sample carries about 140,000 clones, roughly 89% recorded once. Sequences were obtained from blood. Receptors originate from a man younger than 35 in good health.

The chain links TRBV15 to TRBJ1-5, with 8 nucleotides matching TRBD1. Germline V gives CDR1 LNHNV, CDR2 YYDKDF (reference sequence). The CDR3 extends over 17 amino acids. Trimming cost V 3 bases and J 9 bases; bases outside gene matches: 16. CDR3 sequence: CATSRGDSGTGLWPQHF. The CDR3 region has the DNA TGTGCCACCAGCAGGGGGGACTCCGGGACAGGTCTTTGGCCCCAGCATTTT.

The chain uses TRBV15 and TRBJ1-4, with D tentatively TRBD1 (5 bases). The germline V and J ends were trimmed by 1 base and 3 bases, with 15 bases remaining between them. Germline V lookup: CDR1 LNHNV, CDR2 YYDKDF (reference sequence). The CDR3 consists of 17 residues. In nucleotides, the CDR3 is TGTGCCACCAGCAGAGCCGGGGGTAGTATATCTAATGAAAAACTGTTTTTT. Translating it yields CATSRAGGSISNEKLFF.

The chain links TRBV10-3 to TRBJ2-7; a possible D gene is TRBD2 (8 bases). CDR3 size: 16 residues. Trimming cost V 2 bases and J 5 bases, with 19 bases left between them. Germline CDR1 reads ENHRY; CDR2 reads SYGVKD. The CDR3 is CAISETTGAGGDEQYF. Here the CDR3 DNA reads TGTGCCATCAGTGAGACCACAGGGGCCGGGGGGGACGAGCAGTACTTC.

This clone was seen a handful of times. The rearrangement links TRBV7-9 to TRBJ1-5; D is undetermined. Trimming shortened V by 5 bases and J by 6 bases, and 17 bases separated the two germline ends. There are 15 residues in the CDR3. Germline CDR1 is SEHNR and CDR2 is FQNEAQ (reference sequence). The CDR3 reads CASSRREGAGQPQHF. CDR3 DNA: TGTGCCAGCAGCCGCCGGGAGGGCGCAGGTCAGCCCCAGCATTTT.

The CDR3: CASSIRGGPEAFF. CDR3 DNA sequence: TGTGCCAGTAGTATTCGAGGGGGCCCCGAAGCTTTCTTT. This chain uses TRBV19 with TRBJ1-1; 7 bases agree with TRBD1. The V gene's germline CDR1 is LNHDA and CDR2 SQIVND (reference sequence). V trimming: 3 bases; J trimming: 8 bases; junction bases outside the gene matches: 6. The CDR3 totals 13 residues.

This sequence joins TRBV3-1 (or the pseudogene TRBV3-2) and TRBJ2-4; D remains unclear. The V end was cut by 2 bases, the J end by 3 bases, with 17 bases between. This CDR3 has 17 residues. Germline V CDR1 and CDR2: LGHDT, YNNKEL (reference sequence). CDR3 sequence reads: CASSQSEGLTGKNIQYF. The CDR3 region has the DNA TGTGCCAGCAGCCAATCCGAAGGGCTCACTGGCAAAAACATTCAGTACTTC.

The genes are TRBV2 and TRBJ2-5, with 10 positions matching TRBD1. Germline V CDR1 and CDR2: SNHLY, FYNNEI. The CDR3 consists of 15 residues. The J segment lost 5 bases and the V segment lost 3 bases, leaving 6 bases of the junction unmatched. DNA of the CDR3: TGTGCCAGCAGTGAGGACAGGGGGACGGGGGAGACCCAGTACTTC. Translated: CASSEDRGTGETQYF.

V usage is TRBV10-3 and J usage is TRBJ1-2; a possible D gene is TRBD1 (6 bases). Germline CDR1 is ENHRY and CDR2 is SYGVKD. The germline V and J ends were trimmed by 4 bases and 4 bases, with 7 bases remaining between them. This CDR3 is built from 12 residues. CDR3 amino acids: CAISVDSYGYTF. The CDR3 DNA reads TGTGCCATCAGTGTGGACAGCTATGGCTACACCTTC.

The chain uses TRBV7-6 and TRBJ2-5, with 9 bases matching TRBD1. Germline V lookup: CDR1 SGHVS, CDR2 FNYEAQ. The CDR3 contains 16 residues. Unmatched junction bases numbered 12, after V lost 5 bases and J lost 5 bases. CDR3 in DNA: TGTGCCAGCAGCACGACATACAGGGGGCGAGGCGAGACCCAGTACTTC. Residues: CASSTTYRGRGETQYF. Full variable domain (rest looked up from reference TRBV7-6 and TRBJ2-5): GAGVSQSPRYKVTKRGQDVALRCDPISGHVSLYWYRQALGQGPEFLTYFNYEAQQDKSGLPNDRFSAERPEGSISTLTIQRTEQRDSAMYRCASSTTYRGRGETQYFGPGTRLLVL.

This chain uses TRBV13 with TRBJ1-1; D not certain. The CDR3 spans 13 residues. Trimming removed 5 bases from V and 1 base from J, with 8 bases in between. Germline V gives CDR1 PRHDT, CDR2 FYEKMQ (reference sequence). CDR3 DNA sequence: TGTGCCAGCAGCCCTGGCCGGAACACTGAAGCTTTCTTT. Translating gives CASSPGRNTEAFF.

The chain is built from TRBV11-2 and TRBJ1-2, with unresolved D. The CDR3 length is 14 residues. Trimming cost V 1 base and J 6 bases, with 12 bases left between them. Germline V CDR1 and CDR2: SGHAT, FQNNGV. CDR3 in DNA: TGTGCCAGCAGCTTAGCGTCTAGGCCTGATGGCTACACCTTC. Translated: CASSLASRPDGYTF.

This chain joins TRBV4-3 and TRBJ2-6; 10 bases map to TRBD1. J gave up 1 base and V 3 bases, and 0 bases lay outside the gene matches. The CDR3 totals 16 residues. Germline lookup yields CDR1 LGHNA and CDR2 YSLEER. The CDR3 DNA sequence: TGCGCCAGCAGCCAGGGACAGGGGTCTGGGGCCAACGTCCTGACTTTC. Its translation is CASSQGQGSGANVLTF.

There are a few counts of this clone. The CDR3 here is CASSQILAAGELFF. CDR3 bases: TGTGCCAGCAGCCAGATCCTAGCGGCCGGGGAGCTGTTTTTT. The V and J genes are TRBV3-1 (or the pseudogene TRBV3-2) and TRBJ2-2, with TRBD2 identical over 7 bases. CDR1 is LGHDT and CDR2 is YNNKEL in the germline V gene (reference sequence). This CDR3 contains 14 residues. With 3 bases clipped from V and 6 bases from J, the junction kept 4 bases outside the gene matches.

The chain employs TRBV5-1 and TRBJ2-3; 7 nucleotides agree with TRBD1. J gave up 2 bases and V 0 bases, and 3 bases lay outside the gene matches. Germline CDR1 reads SGHRS; CDR2 reads YFSETQ. There are 15 residues in the CDR3. This CDR3 is CASSLGQGPTDTQYF. The CDR3 nucleotides read TGCGCCAGCAGCTTGGGACAGGGTCCCACAGATACGCAGTATTTT.

The chain is built from TRBV7-9 and TRBJ1-2; D is unresolved. The CDR3 totals 15 residues. The V end was cut by 5 bases, the J end by 4 bases, with 17 bases between. The germline gives CDR1 SEHNR, CDR2 FQNEAQ (reference sequence). This CDR3 reads CASSEVRVLAYGYTF. The CDR3 nucleotides are TGTGCCAGCAGCGAGGTTAGGGTGTTGGCCTATGGCTACACCTTC.

The chain has TRBV4-1 and TRBJ2-5; no definite D call. Trimming stripped 1 base from V and 1 base from J, with 4 bases between. This CDR3 spans 13 amino acids. Germline CDR1 is MGHRA and CDR2 is YSYEKL. For the CDR3, the DNA is TGCGCCAGCAGCCAAGTTAGCCAAGAGACCCAGTACTTC. It translates to CASSQVSQETQYF.

The rearrangement uses TRBV6-5 and TRBJ1-4; D unclear. The V end lost 6 bases, the J end lost 5 bases, and 13 bases lay between the germline ends. Germline V gives CDR1 MNHEY, CDR2 SVGAGI. The CDR3 is 14 residues long. CDR3: CASRAGSVNEKLFF. DNA of the CDR3: TGTGCCAGCAGGGCGGGTTCCGTGAATGAAAAACTGTTTTTT.

This clone appeared a single time. The chain is built from TRBV7-9 and TRBJ1-2, with TRBD1 matching 8 bases. Trimming removed 5 bases from V and 0 bases from J; junction bases left unmatched: 2. Germline values: CDR1 SEHNR, CDR2 FQNEAQ (reference sequence). The CDR3 runs to 14 residues. CDR3 sequence: CASSPTGANYGYTF. The DNA for the CDR3 is TGTGCCAGCAGCCCGACAGGGGCTAACTATGGCTACACCTTC.

J is TRBJ1-1 and V is TRBV19; a possible D gene is TRBD1 (5 bases). Trimming cost V 1 base and J 9 bases, with 9 bases left between them. CDR3 length: 12 residues. Germline V lookup: CDR1 LNHDA, CDR2 SQIVND (reference sequence). This CDR3 reads CASSIVGGKAFF. CDR3 nucleotides: TGTGCCAGTAGTATAGTGGGGGGAAAAGCTTTCTTT.

This clone was observed a few times. The chain couples TRBV6-5 to TRBJ2-5, with 11 bases fitting TRBD1. Germline trimming cut 6 bases from V and 7 bases from J; bases unmatched to any gene: 7. Germline assignment: CDR1 MNHEY and CDR2 SVGAGI. This CDR3 has 14 amino acids. CDR3: CASSLGQGGVTQYF. The CDR3 bases are TGTGCCAGCAGCCTGGGACAGGGGGGAGTGACCCAGTACTTC.

The chain links TRBV7-2 to TRBJ1-2, with unresolved D. CDR1 is SGHTA and CDR2 is FQGNSA in the germline V gene. Trimming pared 0 bases from V and 4 bases from J, leaving 12 bases between. The CDR3 runs to 15 residues. The DNA for the CDR3 is TGTGCCAGCAGCTTAGCGGTCGGGCAGAGCTATGGCTACACCTTC. Translating gives CASSLAVGQSYGYTF.